A single sample is the source of the 21 T cell receptor beta chains below, sequenced in a study of cytomegalovirus exposure and HLA in healthy donors. The PCR ran on 60 Vbeta and 13 Jbeta primers. Sequencing used immunoSEQ multiplex PCR; TCRdb keeps in-frame clones, though not all of them. This sample's table has more than 140,000 clones. Input material: PBMCs. These receptor sequences come from a woman aged 18-30 years in good health and CMV-seronegative.

The V call is TRBV2, the J call TRBJ2-5, with TRBD1 matching over 11 bases. The better agreement between TRBJ2-7 and the DNA end casts doubt on the J call. The CDR3 is made up of 14 amino acids. CDR1 is SNHLY, CDR2 FYNNEI, per germline. The CDR3 sequence: CASSGGTGGYEQYF. The CDR3 nucleotides are TGTGCCAGCAGTGGGGGGACAGGGGGCTACGAGCAGTACTTC.

V usage is TRBV21-1 and J usage is TRBJ2-7; the table's D call, TRBD1, has no DNA check behind it. TRBV21-1 is a pseudogene segment. The CDR3 length is 12 residues. The CDR3 DNA sequence: TGTGCCAGCAGCAAAGAGACAGGGGAGCAGTACGTC. Its translation: CASSKETGEQYV.

J is TRBJ1-1 and V is TRBV7-2; TRBD1 might be the D (5 bases). Germline CDR1 is SGHTA and CDR2 is FQGNSA. V was pared by 5 bases and J by 1 base, with 11 bases between. There are 14 residues in the CDR3. The CDR3 sequence is CASSPQEGNTEAFF. The CDR3, as DNA: TGTGCCAGCAGCCCACAGGAGGGGAACACTGAAGCTTTCTTT.

The chain recombines TRBV12-5 with TRBJ2-2; possible D gene TRBD2, 5 bases. Germline V gene sequence: CDR1 LGHNT, CDR2 FRNRAP. This CDR3 region has 14 residues. The V end lost 2 bases, the J end lost 7 bases, and 11 bases lay between the germline ends. DNA for the CDR3: TGTGCTAGTGGTTTGCCCCCCGGGGTCGGGGAGCTGTTTTTT. This gives the protein CASGLPPGVGELFF.

The rearrangement joins TRBV6-5 to TRBJ2-1; 9 positions agree with TRBD2. The CDR3 runs to 15 residues. Germline loops: CDR1 MNHEY, CDR2 SVGAGI. V lost 4 bases, J lost 5 bases, and 6 bases stayed unmatched. Here the CDR3 reads CASSFGGLANNEQFF. CDR3 nucleotides: TGTGCCAGCAGTTTTGGGGGACTAGCTAACAATGAGCAGTTCTTC.

V usage is TRBV7-3 and J usage is TRBJ2-1; 14 bases agree with TRBD2. J lost 8 bases, V lost 5 bases, and 8 bases had no gene match. Germline CDR1 is SGHTA and CDR2 is FQGTGA. The CDR3 spans 16 residues. CDR3 DNA: TGTGCCAGCAGCCCCACCGGGACTAGCGGGAGTTATGAGCAGTTCTTC. Encoded protein: CASSPTGTSGSYEQFF.

The CDR3 sequence is CASTTQGKVNYGYTF. The CDR3, as DNA: TGTGCCAGTACCACACAGGGAAAGGTGAACTATGGCTACACCTTC. The chain couples TRBV19 to TRBJ1-2; D perhaps matches TRBD1 (6 bases). CDR3 size: 15 residues. Trimming removed 7 bases at V and 2 bases at J, with 17 bases between. CDR1 and CDR2 from the germline V gene are LNHDA and SQIVND (reference sequence).

Regarding this clone: At one end the junction does not follow the germline gene, possibly because of a read error. The chain has TRBV6-1 and TRBJ2-1; D gene uncertain. The germline CDR1 and CDR2 sequences are MNHNS and SASEGT. This CDR3 contains 15 residues. Here the CDR3 DNA reads TGTGCCGGCAGTGACCTAGGTCCGCCGGAGAATGAGCAGTTCTTC. It specifies CAGSDLGPPENEQFF.

The V call is TRBV6-6, the J call TRBJ2-5, with D hard to call. This CDR3 contains 15 residues. Trimming pared 0 bases from V and 0 bases from J, leaving 8 bases between. Germline values: CDR1 MNHNY, CDR2 SVGAGI (reference sequence). The CDR3 region has the DNA TGTGCCAGCAGTTACTCGAGTGGTTACCAAGAGACCCAGTACTTC. Encoded protein: CASSYSSGYQETQYF.

V usage is TRBV4-2 and J usage is TRBJ1-5; the D gene is possibly TRBD1 (6 bases). This CDR3 has 17 amino acids. In germline, CDR1 is LGHNA, CDR2 YNFKEQ. V was cut by 0 bases and J by 0 bases, with 12 bases left in between. CDR3 DNA sequence: TGTGCCAGCAGCCAAGAGACACAGGGCGTTAGCAATCAGCCCCAGCATTTT. Translating it yields CASSQETQGVSNQPQHF.

Regarding this clone: The conserved final phenylalanine or tryptophan is absent from the CDR3, which likely points to a read error. V is TRBV5-4 and J is TRBJ2-7, with TRBD2 matching over 7 bases. After removal of 4 bases from V and 2 bases from J, the junction contained 6 bases not matched to a gene. This CDR3 comprises 14 residues. Germline loops: CDR1 SGHNT, CDR2 YYREEE (reference sequence). The CDR3 DNA reads TGTGCCAGCAGCAAGCGGGACGCCACCTACGAGCAGTACCTC. Its translation is CASSKRDATYEQYL.

The V gene is TRBV7-3, the J gene TRBJ2-5; possibly TRBD2 for D (6 bases). V lost 4 bases, J lost 5 bases, and 14 bases lay in between. Per the germline V gene, CDR1 is SGHTA and CDR2 is FQGTGA. The CDR3 is 14 amino acids. The CDR3 DNA reads as TGTGCCAGCAGCTCATCGGGGGTTGGGGAGACCCAGTACTTC. It translates to CASSSSGVGETQYF.

The chain couples TRBV6-1 to TRBJ2-2, with D tentatively TRBD2 (6 bases). Trimming removed 6 bases at V and 6 bases at J, with 17 bases between. The CDR3 is 15 amino acids. Germline lookup yields CDR1 MNHNS and CDR2 SASEGT. CDR3 coding DNA: TGTGCCAGCAGCATCCTAGCGTTTGTGTCCGGGGAGCTGTTTTTT. Encoded protein: CASSILAFVSGELFF.

This chain uses TRBV2 with TRBJ2-7; a possible D gene is TRBD2 (6 bases). CDR1 and CDR2 from the germline V gene are SNHLY and FYNNEI. The CDR3 is made up of 17 amino acids. The V gene lost 6 bases and the J gene lost 4 bases, with 25 bases spanning the gap. CDR3 nucleotide sequence: TGTGCCAGCAGAAGGGGACCAAGGGAGGTCTACAAGTACGAGCAGTACTTC. Protein product: CASRRGPREVYKYEQYF.

The chain carries TRBV7-8 and TRBJ1-5; weak D call: TRBD1 (6 bases). CDR1 and CDR2 (germline): SGHVS, FQNEAQ. CDR3 size: 14 residues. V was clipped by 4 bases and J by 4 bases, with 11 bases between them. CDR3 DNA sequence: TGTGCCAGCAGCTCCTTGGGGGCAAATCAGCCCCAGCATTTT. Encoded protein: CASSSLGANQPQHF.

This chain links TRBV7-2 with TRBJ2-7; the match to TRBD1 covers 7 bases. The CDR3 runs 14 residues. Trimming took 1 base from V and 3 from J; bases not matched to a gene: 3. Germline V gene lookup returns CDR1 SGHTA and CDR2 FQGNSA. The CDR3 DNA sequence: TGTGCCAGCAGCTTAGATGCAGGGGGCTACGAGCAGTACGTC. Translated: CASSLDAGGYEQYV.

The V call is TRBV19, the J call TRBJ1-5, with D unclear. The CDR3 extends over 15 amino acids. The V and J ends lost 3 bases and 5 bases respectively, with 14 bases between them. CDR1 and CDR2 (germline): LNHDA, SQIVND (reference sequence). CDR3 in amino acids: CASSISFNRHQPQHF. The DNA for the CDR3 is TGTGCCAGTAGTATCTCCTTTAATCGTCATCAGCCCCAGCATTTT.

CDR3 coding DNA: TGTGCCAGCAGCGCCGCGCGGACTAGCTACGAGCAGTACGTC. Translation: CASSAARTSYEQYV. The chain is built from TRBV27 and TRBJ2-7; 7 nucleotides match TRBD2. Germline V gene data show CDR1 as MNHEY and CDR2 as SMNVEV (reference sequence). CDR3 length equals 14 residues. V lost 6 bases to trimming and J lost 3 bases; unmatched junction nucleotides: 8.

The chain carries TRBV4-1 and TRBJ2-7; D remains unclear. V lost 1 base to trimming and J lost 3 bases, with 10 bases between them. CDR3 length: 14 amino acids. Germline V CDR1 and CDR2: MGHRA, YSYEKL. The DNA of the CDR3 is TGCGCCAGCAGCCAAGTGGTAACAGACTACGAGCAGTACTTC. Translated, it gives CASSQVVTDYEQYF.

V gene TRBV15 combines with J gene TRBJ1-5; maybe TRBD1 (6 bases). Germline V gives CDR1 LNHNV, CDR2 YYDKDF (reference sequence). Between the trimmed V and J ends, which lost 4 bases and 6 bases, there was a span of 16 bases. This CDR3 is built from 15 residues. The CDR3 bases are TGTGCCACCAGCATTTTCAGGGGTGAAGGTCAGCCCCAGCATTTT. Its protein is CATSIFRGEGQPQHF.

This chain joins TRBV6-1 and TRBJ2-3; TRBD2 is a possible D gene (7 bases). The germline V and J ends were trimmed by 8 bases and 4 bases, with 13 bases remaining between them. Germline lookup yields CDR1 MNHNS and CDR2 SASEGT. CDR3 size: 13 residues. In DNA, the CDR3 is TGTGCCAGCTGGGGAGGGGGGGCAGATACGCAGTATTTT. Residues: CASWGGGADTQYF.